This T cell receptor (beta chain) was recovered during a study of T cell responses to AZD1222 COVID-19 vaccine. Study results and caveats: Unmutated regions of variants are reportedly targeted by nearly half of spike-specific TCRs. Among the donors, most were white British and more were female, and clonal diversity was possibly underestimated.

The assay was immunoSEQ multiplex PCR, and TCRdb's table has in-frame clones only and misses some. The sample contains about 82,000 clones, 83% of which appear only once. The CDR3 is made up of 15 amino acids. The germline V gene has CDR1 LGHDT and CDR2 YNNKEL (reference sequence). V shed 0 bases and J shed 8 bases, with 16 bases lying between them. Investigators merged groups given second doses at roughly 4 or roughly 12 weeks. Remarks on this clone: Its target is not known.

This receptor was taken from an adult who received the AZD1222 COVID-19 vaccine. This chain links TRBV3-1 (or the pseudogene TRBV3-2) with TRBJ1-2; D is perhaps TRBD1 (5 bases). The sample was peripheral blood, taken 28 days after the second AZD1222 dose. This chain's CDR3 is CASSQEAGRRDGYTF. The CDR3 nucleotides are TGTGCCAGCAGCCAAGAAGCAGGGAGGCGAGACGGCTACACCTTC.